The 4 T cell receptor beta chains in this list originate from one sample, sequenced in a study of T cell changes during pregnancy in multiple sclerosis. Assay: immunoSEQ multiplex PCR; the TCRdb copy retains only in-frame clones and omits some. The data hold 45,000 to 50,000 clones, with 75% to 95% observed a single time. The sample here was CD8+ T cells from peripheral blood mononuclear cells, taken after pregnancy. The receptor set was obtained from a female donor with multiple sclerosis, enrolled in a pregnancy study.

CDR3 sequence: CATSREMAGGPITDTQYF. For the CDR3, the DNA is TGTGCCACCAGCAGAGAAATGGCGGGAGGACCTATTACAGATACGCAGTATTTT. The chain is built from TRBV15 and TRBJ2-3; 8 bases map to TRBD2. The CDR3 totals 18 residues. The junction had 11 bases not matched to a gene; V was cut back by 0 bases and J by 3 bases. The V gene's germline CDR1 is LNHNV and CDR2 YYDKDF (reference sequence).

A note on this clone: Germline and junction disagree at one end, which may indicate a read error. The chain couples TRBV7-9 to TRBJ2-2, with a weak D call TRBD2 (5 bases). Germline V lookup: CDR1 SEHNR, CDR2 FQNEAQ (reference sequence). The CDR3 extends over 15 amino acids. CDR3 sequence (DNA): TGCGCCAGCAGCCTCTATCGGGATAGCACCGGGGAGCTGTTTTTT. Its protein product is CASSLYRDSTGELFF.

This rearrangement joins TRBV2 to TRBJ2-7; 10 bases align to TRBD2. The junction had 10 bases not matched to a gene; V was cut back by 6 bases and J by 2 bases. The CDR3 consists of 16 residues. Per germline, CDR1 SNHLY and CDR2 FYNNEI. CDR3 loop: CASRAEEAGGPYEQYF. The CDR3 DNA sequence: TGTGCCAGCAGAGCCGAAGAAGCGGGAGGGCCCTACGAGCAGTACTTC.

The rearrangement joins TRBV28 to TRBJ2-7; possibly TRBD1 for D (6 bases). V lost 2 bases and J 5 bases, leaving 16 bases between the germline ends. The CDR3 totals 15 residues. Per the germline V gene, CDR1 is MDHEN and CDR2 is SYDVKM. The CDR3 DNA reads TGTGCCAGCAGTTTACAGGGGCTTCCTCTAGACGAGCAGTACTTC. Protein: CASSLQGLPLDEQYF.